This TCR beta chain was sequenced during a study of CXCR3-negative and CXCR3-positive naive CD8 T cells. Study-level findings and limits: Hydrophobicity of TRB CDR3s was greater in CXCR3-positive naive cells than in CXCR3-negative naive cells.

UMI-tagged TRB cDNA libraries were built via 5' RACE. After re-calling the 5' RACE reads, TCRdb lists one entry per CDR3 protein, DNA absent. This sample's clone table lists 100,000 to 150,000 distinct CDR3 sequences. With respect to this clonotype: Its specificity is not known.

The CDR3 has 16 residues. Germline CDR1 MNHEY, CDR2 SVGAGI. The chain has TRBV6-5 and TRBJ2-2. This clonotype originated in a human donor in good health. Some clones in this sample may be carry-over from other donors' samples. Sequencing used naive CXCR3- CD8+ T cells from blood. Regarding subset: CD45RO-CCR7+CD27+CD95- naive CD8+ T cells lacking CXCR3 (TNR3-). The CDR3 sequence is CASSYSWLANTGELFF.